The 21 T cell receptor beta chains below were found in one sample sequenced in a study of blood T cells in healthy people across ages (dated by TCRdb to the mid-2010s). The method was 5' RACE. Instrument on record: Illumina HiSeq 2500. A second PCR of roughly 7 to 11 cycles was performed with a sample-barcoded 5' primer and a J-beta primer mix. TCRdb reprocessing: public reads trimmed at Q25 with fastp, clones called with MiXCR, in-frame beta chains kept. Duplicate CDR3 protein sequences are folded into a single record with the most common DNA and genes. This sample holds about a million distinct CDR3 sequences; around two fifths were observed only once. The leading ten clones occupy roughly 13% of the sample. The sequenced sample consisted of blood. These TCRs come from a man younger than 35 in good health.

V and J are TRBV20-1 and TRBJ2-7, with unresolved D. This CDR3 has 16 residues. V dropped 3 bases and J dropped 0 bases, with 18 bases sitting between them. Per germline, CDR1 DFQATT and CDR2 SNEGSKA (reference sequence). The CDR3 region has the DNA TGCAGTGCTAGTGCCCTCAACAGTGATTTCTCCTACGAGCAGTACTTC. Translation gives CSASALNSDFSYEQYF.

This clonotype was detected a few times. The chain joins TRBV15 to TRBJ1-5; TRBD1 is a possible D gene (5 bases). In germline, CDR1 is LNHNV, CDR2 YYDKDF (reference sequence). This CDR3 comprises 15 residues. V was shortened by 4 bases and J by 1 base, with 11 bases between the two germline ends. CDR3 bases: TGTGCCACCAGCATAACTAAGGGGAGCAATCAGCCCCAGCATTTT. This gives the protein CATSITKGSNQPQHF. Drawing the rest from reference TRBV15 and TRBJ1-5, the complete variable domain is DAMVIQNPRYQVTQFGKPVTLSCSQTLNHNVMYWYQQKSSQAPKLLFHYYDKDFNNEADTPDNFQSRRPNTSFCFLDIRSPGLGDTAMYLCATSITKGSNQPQHFGDGTRLSIL.

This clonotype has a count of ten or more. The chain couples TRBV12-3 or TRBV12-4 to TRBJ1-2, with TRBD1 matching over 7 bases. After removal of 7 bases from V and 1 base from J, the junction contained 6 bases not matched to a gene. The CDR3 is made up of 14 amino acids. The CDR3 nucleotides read TGTGCCAGCACCCCGACAGGGAATAACTATGGCTACACCTTC. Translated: CASTPTGNNYGYTF.

In nucleotides, the CDR3 is TGTGCCAGTAGACAGACCCACGGGGAGCTGTTTTTT. It specifies CASRQTHGELFF. This rearrangement joins TRBV9 to TRBJ2-2, with D tentatively TRBD1 (5 bases). The V gene's germline CDR1 is SGDLS and CDR2 YYNGEE. Between the trimmed V and J ends, which lost 8 bases and 7 bases, there was a span of 12 bases. The CDR3 covers 12 residues.

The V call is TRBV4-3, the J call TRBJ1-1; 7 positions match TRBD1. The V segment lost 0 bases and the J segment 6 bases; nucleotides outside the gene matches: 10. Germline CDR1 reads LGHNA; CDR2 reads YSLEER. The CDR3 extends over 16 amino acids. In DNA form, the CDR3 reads TGCGCCAGCAGCCAAGATCGAGACAGGGATAGAGCTGAAGCTTTCTTT. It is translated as CASSQDRDRDRAEAFF.

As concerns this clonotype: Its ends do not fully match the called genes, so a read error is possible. The CDR3 loop reads CTSSKTGVNTEAFF. CDR3 nucleotides: TGTACCAGCAGTAAGACAGGGGTGAACACTGAAGCTTTCTTT. The chain recombines TRBV6-2 or TRBV6-3 with TRBJ1-1, with 8 bases aligning to TRBD1. CDR3 size: 14 residues. Germline-derived CDR1 and CDR2 are MNHEY and SVGEGT.

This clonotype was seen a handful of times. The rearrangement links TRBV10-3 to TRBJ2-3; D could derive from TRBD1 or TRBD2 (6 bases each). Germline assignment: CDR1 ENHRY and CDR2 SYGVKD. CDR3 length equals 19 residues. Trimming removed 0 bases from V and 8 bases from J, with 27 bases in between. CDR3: CAISESKSRPGALGVTQYF. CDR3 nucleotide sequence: TGTGCCATCAGTGAGTCGAAGTCCCGCCCGGGGGCCCTCGGAGTTACGCAGTATTTT.

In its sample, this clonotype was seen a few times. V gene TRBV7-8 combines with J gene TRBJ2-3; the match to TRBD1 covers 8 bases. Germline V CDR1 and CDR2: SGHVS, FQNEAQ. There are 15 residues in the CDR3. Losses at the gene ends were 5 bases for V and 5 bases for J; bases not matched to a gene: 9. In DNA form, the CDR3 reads TGTGCCAGCAGCCCCAGGACAGGGTCGGGAGATACGCAGTATTTT. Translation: CASSPRTGSGDTQYF. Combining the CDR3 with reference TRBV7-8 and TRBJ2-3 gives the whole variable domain GAGVSQSPRYKVAKRGQDVALRCDPISGHVSLFWYQQALGQGPEFLTYFQNEAQLDKSGLPSDRFFAERPEGSVSTLKIQRTQQEDSAVYLCASSPRTGSGDTQYFGPGTRLTVL.

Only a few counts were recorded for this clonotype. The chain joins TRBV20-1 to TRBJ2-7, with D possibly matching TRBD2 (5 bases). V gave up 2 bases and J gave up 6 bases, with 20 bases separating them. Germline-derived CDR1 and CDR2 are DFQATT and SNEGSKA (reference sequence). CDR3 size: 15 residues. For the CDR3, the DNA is TGCAGTGCTAGACGGGCTGACCCTGAGCGGATCGAGCAGTACTTC. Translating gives CSARRADPERIEQYF.

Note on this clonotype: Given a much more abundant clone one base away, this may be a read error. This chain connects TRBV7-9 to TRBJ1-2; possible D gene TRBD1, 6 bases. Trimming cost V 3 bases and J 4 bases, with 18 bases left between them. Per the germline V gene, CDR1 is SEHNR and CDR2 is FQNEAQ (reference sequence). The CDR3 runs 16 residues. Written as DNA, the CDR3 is TGTGCCAGCAGCTTGCTGGCACAGGGCTTCCTCTATGGCTACACCTTC. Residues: CASSLLAQGFLYGYTF.

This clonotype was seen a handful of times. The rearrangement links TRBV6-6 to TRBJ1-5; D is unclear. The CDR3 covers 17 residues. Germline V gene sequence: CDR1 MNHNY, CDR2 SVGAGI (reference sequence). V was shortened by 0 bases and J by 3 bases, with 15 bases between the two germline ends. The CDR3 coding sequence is TGTGCCAGCAGTTACTCGATTCCTCCCAGAACCAATCAGCCCCAGCATTTT. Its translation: CASSYSIPPRTNQPQHF.

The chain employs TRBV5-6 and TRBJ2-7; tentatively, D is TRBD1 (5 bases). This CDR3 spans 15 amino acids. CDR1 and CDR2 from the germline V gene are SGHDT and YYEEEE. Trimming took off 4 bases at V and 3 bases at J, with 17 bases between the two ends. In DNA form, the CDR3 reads TGTGCCAGCAGCGTCCCAGGGTATAGGGGCTACGAGCAGTACTTC. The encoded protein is CASSVPGYRGYEQYF.

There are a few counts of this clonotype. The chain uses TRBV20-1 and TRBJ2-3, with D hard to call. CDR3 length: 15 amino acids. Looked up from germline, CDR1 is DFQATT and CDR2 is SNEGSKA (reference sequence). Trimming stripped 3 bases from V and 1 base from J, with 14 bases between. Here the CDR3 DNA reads TGCAGTGCTAGTGTCTCCGGTCAGGGCACAGATACGCAGTATTTT. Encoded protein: CSASVSGQGTDTQYF.

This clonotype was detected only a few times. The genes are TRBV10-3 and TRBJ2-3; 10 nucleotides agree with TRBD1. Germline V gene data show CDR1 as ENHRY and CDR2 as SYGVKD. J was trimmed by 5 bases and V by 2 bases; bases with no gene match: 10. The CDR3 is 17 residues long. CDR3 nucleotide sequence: TGTGCCATCAGTGAGACCCTCCCGGGACAGGGGATAGATACGCAGTATTTT. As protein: CAISETLPGQGIDTQYF.

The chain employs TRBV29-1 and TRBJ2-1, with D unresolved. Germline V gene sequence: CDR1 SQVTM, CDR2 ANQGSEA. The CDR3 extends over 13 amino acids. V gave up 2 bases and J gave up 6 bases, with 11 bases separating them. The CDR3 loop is CSVERFAPNEQFF. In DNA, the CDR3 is TGCAGCGTTGAACGGTTCGCCCCCAATGAGCAGTTCTTC.

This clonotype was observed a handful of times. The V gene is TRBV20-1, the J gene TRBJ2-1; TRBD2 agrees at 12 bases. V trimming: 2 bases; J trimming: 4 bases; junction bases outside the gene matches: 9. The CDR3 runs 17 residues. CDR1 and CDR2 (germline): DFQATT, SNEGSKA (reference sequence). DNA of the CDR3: TGCAGTGCTAGATTAACTAGCGGGGGGAAACCATACAATGAGCAGTTCTTC. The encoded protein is CSARLTSGGKPYNEQFF.

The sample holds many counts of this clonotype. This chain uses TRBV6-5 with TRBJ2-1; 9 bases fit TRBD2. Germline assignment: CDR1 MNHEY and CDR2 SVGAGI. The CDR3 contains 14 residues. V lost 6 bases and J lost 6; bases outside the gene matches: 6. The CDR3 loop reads CASRIAGAINEQFF. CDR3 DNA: TGTGCCAGCAGGATAGCGGGGGCGATCAATGAGCAGTTCTTC.

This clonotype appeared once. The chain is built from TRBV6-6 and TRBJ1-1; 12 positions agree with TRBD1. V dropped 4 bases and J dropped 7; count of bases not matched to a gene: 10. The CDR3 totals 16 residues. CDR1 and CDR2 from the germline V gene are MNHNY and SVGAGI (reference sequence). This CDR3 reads CASSSTGTGGFGEAFF. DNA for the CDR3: TGTGCCAGCAGTTCGACCGGGACAGGGGGCTTCGGTGAAGCTTTCTTT.

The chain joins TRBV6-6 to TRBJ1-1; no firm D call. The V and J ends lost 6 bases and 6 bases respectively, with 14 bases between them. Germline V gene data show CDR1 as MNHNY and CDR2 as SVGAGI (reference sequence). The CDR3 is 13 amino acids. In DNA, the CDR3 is TGTGCCAGCAGCAGCGCCTTGCACTCTGAAGCTTTCTTT. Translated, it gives CASSSALHSEAFF.

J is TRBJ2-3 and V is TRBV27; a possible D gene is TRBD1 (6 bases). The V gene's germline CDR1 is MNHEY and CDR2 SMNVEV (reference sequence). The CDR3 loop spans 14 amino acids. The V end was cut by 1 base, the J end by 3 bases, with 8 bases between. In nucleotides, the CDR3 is TGTGCCAGCAGTTTATATCAGGGGACAGATACGCAGTATTTT. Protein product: CASSLYQGTDTQYF.

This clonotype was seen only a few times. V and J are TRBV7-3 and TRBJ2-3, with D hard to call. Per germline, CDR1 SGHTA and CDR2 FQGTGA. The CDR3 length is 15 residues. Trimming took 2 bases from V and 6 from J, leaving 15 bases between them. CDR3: CASSLSGIPSDTQYF. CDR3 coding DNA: TGTGCCAGCAGCTTATCTGGGATCCCAAGTGATACGCAGTATTTT. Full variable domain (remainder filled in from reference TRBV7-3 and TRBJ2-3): GAGVSQTPSNKVTEKGKYVELRCDPISGHTALYWYRQSLGQGPEFLIYFQGTGAADDSGLPNDRFFAVRPEGSVSTLKIQRTERGDSAVYLCASSLSGIPSDTQYFGPGTRLTVL.